This is a list of T cell receptor beta chains from one sample in a study of blood T cell repertoires in COVID-19. TCRdb's table, derived via immunoSEQ multiplex PCR, lists solely in-frame clones and lacks some. The table shows about 140,000 clones, with over 70% occurring only once. Sample: peripheral blood. The source of these receptors is a woman aged 55-69 years with acute or convalescent COVID-19. CDR3s include the opening cysteine and the closing phenylalanine or tryptophan. The D gene is left open where the match is weak. Expanded clones are given a class, and other clones once, few, many or no size at all.

CDR3nt	CDR3aa	j_gene	abundance	d_gene	v_gene
TGTGCCAGCAGTGAAGCGCTTCGACAGGTGGGGAGCTACACCTTC	CASSEALRQVGSYTF	TRBJ1-2	.	.	TRBV2
TGCGCCAGCAGCTTGGATTTGGGGCGGCTCTACGAGCAGTACTTC	CASSLDLGRLYEQYF	TRBJ2-7	.	.	TRBV5-1
TGTGCCAGCAGTTACTCCCGGGGGGTGCTTAGTAATGGCTACACCTTC	CASSYSRGVLSNGYTF	TRBJ1-2	.	.	TRBV6-5
TGTGCCAGCAGCGTCGGCGAGGACACCGGGGAGCTGTTTTTT	CASSVGEDTGELFF	TRBJ2-2	.	.	TRBV6-5
TGTGCCAGCTTTGCCGGGGGGCAAGTACAGGGCTACACCTTC	CASFAGGQVQGYTF	TRBJ1-2	.	.	TRBV6-5
TGTGCCAGCAGTCAGGGAGGTTTTAACTATGGCTACACCTTC	CASSQGGFNYGYTF	TRBJ1-2	.	.	TRBV27
TGTGCCAGCAGGGGGGAGGGGCCCCTTAGGTACAATGAGCAGTTCTTC	CASRGEGPLRYNEQFF	TRBJ2-1	.	TRBD2	TRBV11-1
TGTGCCAGCAGCTTAGGGGGCCAGGGGCTGGCCAAAAACATTCAGTACTTC	CASSLGGQGLAKNIQYF	TRBJ2-4	.	.	TRBV7-9
TGCGCCAGCAGCCCCCTTGGTAGCGGGACCTACGAGCAGTACTTC	CASSPLGSGTYEQYF	TRBJ2-7	few	TRBD2	TRBV5-1
TGTGCCAGTAATGAACAGGGAATGGGTCAGCCCCAGCATTTT	CASNEQGMGQPQHF	TRBJ1-5	.	.	TRBV19
TGTGCCAGCTCACCACTTTCCGGTATAAGCTCCTACGAGCAGTACTTC	CASSPLSGISSYEQYF	TRBJ2-7	.	.	TRBV18
TGTGCCTGGAGTTCGGGAGTCACCGGGGAGCTGTTTTTT	CAWSSGVTGELFF	TRBJ2-2	.	.	TRBV30
TGTGCCAGCAGTGAGGACAGGGGAGGGGGTCAGCCCCAGCATTTT	CASSEDRGGGQPQHF	TRBJ1-5	.	TRBD1	TRBV2
TGTGCCAGCTCAGCACGGGAGACAGGGGTGAACACTGAAGCTTTCTTT	CASSARETGVNTEAFF	TRBJ1-1	.	TRBD1	TRBV18
TGTGCCAGCAGCCCCTGGAGCGGGAGGGGAGGGAATACGCAGTATTTT	CASSPWSGRGGNTQYF	TRBJ2-3	.	TRBD2	TRBV7-6
TGTGCCTGGAGCCACATCAGTACCTCTGGAAACACCATATATTTT	CAWSHISTSGNTIYF	TRBJ1-3	few	.	TRBV30
TGCGCCAGCAGCCCCGACTCACCCGGGGACGAGCAGTACTTC	CASSPDSPGDEQYF	TRBJ2-7	.	.	TRBV5-1
TGTGCCAGCAGCCAACCAACGAGGGGACATTATCAAGCTTTCTTT	CASSQPTRGHYQAFF	TRBJ1-1	.	.	TRBV14